The 3 T cell receptor beta chains presented below share a single source sample, sequenced in a study of cytomegalovirus exposure and HLA in healthy donors. Amplification used 60 Vbeta primers and 13 Jbeta primers. Sequenced by immunoSEQ multiplex PCR; TCRdb stores in-frame clones only, minus some. The table shows over 150,000 clones, with approximately 74% occurring only once. Sequencing used PBMCs. The origin of the receptors is a woman in her 30s in good health and CMV-seronegative.

This clone was detected a few times. The chain carries TRBV30 and TRBJ2-3, with no clear D. V dropped 1 base and J dropped 2 bases, with 10 bases sitting between them. The CDR3 runs 14 residues. Germline CDR1 GTSNPN, CDR2 SVGIG (reference sequence). The CDR3, as DNA: TGTGCCTGGAGTGGCCTGAGCGACACAGATACGCAGTATTTT. Protein: CAWSGLSDTDTQYF.

The chain links TRBV27 to TRBJ2-7, with D maybe TRBD2 (6 bases). Between the trimmed V and J ends, which lost 0 bases and 6 bases, there was a span of 6 bases. Germline CDR1 MNHEY, CDR2 SMNVEV (reference sequence). The CDR3 consists of 12 residues. The CDR3 coding sequence is TGTGCCAGCAGTTTATCCGGGAGCGAGCAGTACTTC. It encodes CASSLSGSEQYF.

The rearrangement joins TRBV28 to TRBJ1-5; 7 bases map to TRBD1. Germline lookup yields CDR1 MDHEN and CDR2 SYDVKM. Trimming cost V 1 base and J 6 bases; bases outside gene matches: 12. The CDR3 loop spans 17 amino acids. The CDR3 reads CASSLFGLGQGGQPQHF. The CDR3 DNA follows: TGTGCCAGCAGTTTATTCGGTTTGGGCCAGGGGGGTCAGCCCCAGCATTTT.